This T cell receptor (beta chain) was recorded in a study of T cells in Graves' hyperthyroidism and ophthalmopathy. Study background: Peripheral blood was secured at the point of initial diagnosis, before any treatment.

V was clipped by 5 bases and J by 6 bases, with 11 bases between them. This CDR3 region has 12 residues. The germline V gene encodes CDR1 SGHTS and CDR2 YDEGEE. The definition of stable Graves' hyperthyroidism was no ophthalmopathy progression within 18 months. Uncontrolled infection, other autoimmune disease, pregnancy or lactation led to exclusion. This clonotype was counted only a few times. Its cognate antigen is unknown. Whole-study findings and limits: Most thyroid-expanded clonotypes above 0.001 were also found in blood.

The source material, RNA transcripts, was used to amplify TCR beta CDR3 regions. Researchers ran a first-round RT-PCR on the TCR CDR3 using the HTBI primer set. TCRdb processed the multiplex PCR reads anew with MiXCR; each CDR3 protein has one entry. This sample has about 360,000 distinct CDR3 sequences, with about 13% found just once. The receptor was isolated from a woman younger than 35 with Graves' hyperthyroidism. V usage is TRBV5-8 and J usage is TRBJ1-1; D might be TRBD1 (5 bases). Sequenced input: blood. The CDR3 DNA reads TGTGCCAGCAGTGGGGGACCCCCTGAAGCTTTCTTT. Its translation: CASSGGPPEAFF. Drawing the rest from reference TRBV5-8 and TRBJ1-1, the complete variable domain is EAGVTQSPTHLIKTRGQQATLRCSPISGHTSVYWYQQALGLGLQFLLWYDEGEERNRGNFPPRFSGRQFPNYSSELNVNALELEDSALYLCASSGGPPEAFFGQGTRLTVV.